Sequencing of this T cell receptor (beta chain) was carried out in a study of blood T cell repertoires in COVID-19. Study-level information: Some COVID-19 samples were acute and others convalescent; all came from the United States, Italy and Spain. From T cells, B-cell-depleted T cells, or PBMCs came the material, which was cDNA or gDNA.

The Seattle patients, enrolled during active infection, were followed longitudinally. V lost 3 bases and J lost 4; bases outside the gene matches: 4. Germline V CDR1 and CDR2: MRHNA, SNTAGT. The CDR3 contains 14 residues. Authors' data handling: Using reference gene primer amplification, nucleated cell counts were estimated. Clones were read by immunoSEQ multiplex PCR, and TCRdb kept only the in-frame ones, dropping some. V and J calls and clone size are as listed in that table; D and trimming were resolved from the DNA. The data show 70,000 to 95,000 clones, about 78% seen once. Sequencing input: peripheral blood. The receptor was derived from a man in his sixties with COVID-19, enrolled during active disease. The rearrangement joins TRBV6-4 to TRBJ2-3, with TRBD2 matching over 7 bases. The CDR3 loop reads CASSEAGRADTQYF. In DNA, the CDR3 is TGTGCCAGCAGTGAGGCAGGGAGGGCAGATACGCAGTATTTT.